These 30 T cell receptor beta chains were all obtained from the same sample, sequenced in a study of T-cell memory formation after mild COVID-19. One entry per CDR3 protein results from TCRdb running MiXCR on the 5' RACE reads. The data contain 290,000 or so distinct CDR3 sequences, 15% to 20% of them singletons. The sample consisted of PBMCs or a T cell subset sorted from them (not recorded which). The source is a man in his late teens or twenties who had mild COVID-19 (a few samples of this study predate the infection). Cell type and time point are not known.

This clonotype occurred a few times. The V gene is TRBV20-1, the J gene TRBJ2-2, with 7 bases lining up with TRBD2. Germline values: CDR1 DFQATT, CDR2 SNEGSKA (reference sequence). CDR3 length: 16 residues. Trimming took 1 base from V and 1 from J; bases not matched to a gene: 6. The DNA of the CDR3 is TGCAGTGCTAGAGTGAGCGGGGTGGTGAACACCGGGGAGCTGTTTTTT. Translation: CSARVSGVVNTGELFF.

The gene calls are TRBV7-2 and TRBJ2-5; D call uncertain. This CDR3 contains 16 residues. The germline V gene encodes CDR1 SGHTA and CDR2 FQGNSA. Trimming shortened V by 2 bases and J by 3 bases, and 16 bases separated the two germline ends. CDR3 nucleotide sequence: TGTGCCAGCAGCTTAAATCGGTCAAGGACCAAAGAGACCCAGTACTTC. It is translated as CASSLNRSRTKETQYF.

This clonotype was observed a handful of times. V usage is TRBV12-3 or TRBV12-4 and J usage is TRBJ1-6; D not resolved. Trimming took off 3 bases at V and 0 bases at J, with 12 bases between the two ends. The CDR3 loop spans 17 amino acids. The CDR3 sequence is CASSFATGSSYNSPLHF. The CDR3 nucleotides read TGTGCCAGCAGTTTCGCGACCGGAAGCTCCTATAATTCACCCCTCCACTTT.

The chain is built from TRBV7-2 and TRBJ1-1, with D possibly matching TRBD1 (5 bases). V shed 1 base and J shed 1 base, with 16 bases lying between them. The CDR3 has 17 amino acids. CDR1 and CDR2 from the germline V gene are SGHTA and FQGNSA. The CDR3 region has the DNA TGTGCCAGCAGCTTAGAACGGCGGGGCCCGGAGAACACTGAAGCTTTCTTT. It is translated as CASSLERRGPENTEAFF. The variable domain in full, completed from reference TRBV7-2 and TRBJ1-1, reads GAGVSQSPSNKVTEKGKDVELRCDPISGHTALYWYRQSLGQGLEFLIYFQGNSAPDKSGLPSDRFSAERTGGSVSTLTIQRTQQEDSAVYLCASSLERRGPENTEAFFGQGTRLTVV.

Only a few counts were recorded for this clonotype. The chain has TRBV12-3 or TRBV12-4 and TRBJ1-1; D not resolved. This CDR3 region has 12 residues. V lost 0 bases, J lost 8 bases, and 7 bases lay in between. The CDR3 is CASSLALLEAFF. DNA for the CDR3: TGTGCCAGCAGTTTAGCTCTCCTGGAAGCTTTCTTT.

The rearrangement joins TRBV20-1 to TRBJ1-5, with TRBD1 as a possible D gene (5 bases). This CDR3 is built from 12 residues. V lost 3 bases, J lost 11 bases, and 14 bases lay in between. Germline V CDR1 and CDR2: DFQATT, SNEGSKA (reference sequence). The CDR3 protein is CSASMTEEAQHF. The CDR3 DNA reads TGCAGTGCTAGTATGACAGAGGAGGCCCAGCATTTT.

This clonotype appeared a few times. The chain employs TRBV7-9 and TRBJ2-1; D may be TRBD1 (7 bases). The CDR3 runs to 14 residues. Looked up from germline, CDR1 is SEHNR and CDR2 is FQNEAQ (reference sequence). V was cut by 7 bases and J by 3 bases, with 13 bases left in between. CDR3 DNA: TGTGCCAGCACAGGGGGGAGTGTCTACAATGAGCAGTTCTTC. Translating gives CASTGGSVYNEQFF.

CDR3 sequence: CASERRGSETQYF. CDR3 DNA sequence: TGTGCCAGCGAGAGAAGGGGTTCAGAGACCCAGTACTTC. This rearrangement joins TRBV7-9 to TRBJ2-5; D is perhaps TRBD1 (5 bases). V was cut by 8 bases and J by 4 bases, with 14 bases left in between. Germline loops: CDR1 SEHNR, CDR2 FQNEAQ (reference sequence). This CDR3 is built from 13 residues.

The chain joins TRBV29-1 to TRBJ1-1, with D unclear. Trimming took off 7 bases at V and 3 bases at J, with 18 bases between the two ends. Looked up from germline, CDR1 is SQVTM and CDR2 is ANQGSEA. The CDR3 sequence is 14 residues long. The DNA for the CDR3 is TGCAGCGGCGCCAAGTCGGGCGCGTACACTGAAGCTTTCTTT. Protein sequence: CSGAKSGAYTEAFF.

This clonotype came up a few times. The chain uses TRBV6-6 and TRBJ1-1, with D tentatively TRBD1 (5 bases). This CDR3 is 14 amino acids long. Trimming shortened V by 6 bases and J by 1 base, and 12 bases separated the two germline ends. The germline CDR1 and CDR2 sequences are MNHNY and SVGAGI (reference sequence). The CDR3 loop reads CASRRLGGNTEAFF. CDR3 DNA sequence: TGTGCCAGCAGACGCCTTGGGGGGAACACTGAAGCTTTCTTT.

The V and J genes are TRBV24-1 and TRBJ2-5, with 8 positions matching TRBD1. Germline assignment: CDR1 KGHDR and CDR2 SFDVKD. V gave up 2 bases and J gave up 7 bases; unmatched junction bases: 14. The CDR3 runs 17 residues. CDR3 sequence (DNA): TGTGCCACCAGTGATTCCACCCAGGGGGCGGGATGGGGGACCCAGTACTTC. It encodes CATSDSTQGAGWGTQYF.

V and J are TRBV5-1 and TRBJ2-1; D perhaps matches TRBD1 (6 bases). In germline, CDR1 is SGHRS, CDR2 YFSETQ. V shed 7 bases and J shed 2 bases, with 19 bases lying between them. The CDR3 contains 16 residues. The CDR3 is CASGPIGQQTYNEQFF. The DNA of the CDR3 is TGCGCCAGCGGCCCAATTGGACAGCAAACCTACAATGAGCAGTTCTTC.

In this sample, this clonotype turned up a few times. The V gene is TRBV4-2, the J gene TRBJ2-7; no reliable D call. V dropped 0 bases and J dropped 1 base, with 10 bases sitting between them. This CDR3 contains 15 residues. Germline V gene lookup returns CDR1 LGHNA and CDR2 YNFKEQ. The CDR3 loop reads CASSQDAVGSYEQYV. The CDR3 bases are TGTGCCAGCAGCCAAGACGCCGTAGGGTCCTACGAGCAGTACGTC.

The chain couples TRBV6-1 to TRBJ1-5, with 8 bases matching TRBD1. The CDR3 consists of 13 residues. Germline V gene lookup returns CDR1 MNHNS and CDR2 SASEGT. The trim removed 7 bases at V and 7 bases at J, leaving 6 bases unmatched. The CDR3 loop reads CASTETGVQPQHF. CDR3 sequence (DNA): TGTGCCAGCACAGAGACAGGGGTCCAGCCCCAGCATTTT.

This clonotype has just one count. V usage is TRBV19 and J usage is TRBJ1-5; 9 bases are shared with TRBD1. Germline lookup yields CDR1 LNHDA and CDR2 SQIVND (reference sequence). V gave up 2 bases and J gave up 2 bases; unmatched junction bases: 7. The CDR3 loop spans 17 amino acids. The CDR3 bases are TGTGCCAGTAGTATACTGGACAGGGGTGGGGGCAATCAGCCCCAGCATTTT. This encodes CASSILDRGGGNQPQHF.

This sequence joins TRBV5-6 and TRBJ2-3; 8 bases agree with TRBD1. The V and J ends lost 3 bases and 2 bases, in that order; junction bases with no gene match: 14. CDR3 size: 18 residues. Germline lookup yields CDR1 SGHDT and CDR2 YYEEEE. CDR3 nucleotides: TGTGCCAGCAGCTATCGAAATCAGGGGGCAGAGGACACAGATACGCAGTATTTT. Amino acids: CASSYRNQGAEDTDTQYF.

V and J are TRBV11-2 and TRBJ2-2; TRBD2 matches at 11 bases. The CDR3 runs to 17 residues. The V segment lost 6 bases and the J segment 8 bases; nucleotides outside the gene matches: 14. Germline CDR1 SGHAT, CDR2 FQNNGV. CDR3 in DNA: TGTGCCAGCAGTTTACCGGGACTAGCGGAACCCTTGGGGGAGCTGTTTTTT. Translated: CASSLPGLAEPLGELFF.

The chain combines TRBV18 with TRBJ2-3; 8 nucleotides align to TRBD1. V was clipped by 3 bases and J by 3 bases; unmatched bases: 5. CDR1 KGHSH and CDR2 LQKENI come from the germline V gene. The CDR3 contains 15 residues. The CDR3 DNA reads TGTGCCAGCTCACCCCGACAGGGGAAAACAGATACGCAGTATTTT. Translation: CASSPRQGKTDTQYF.

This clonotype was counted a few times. CDR3 DNA sequence: TGTGCCACCAGCAGAGATACCGAGAACACTGAAGCTTTCTTT. As protein: CATSRDTENTEAFF. The rearrangement uses TRBV15 and TRBJ1-1; D unclear. The germline gives CDR1 LNHNV, CDR2 YYDKDF (reference sequence). Trimming stripped 0 bases from V and 1 base from J, with 6 bases between. The CDR3 covers 14 residues.

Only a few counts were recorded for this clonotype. CDR3 sequence (DNA): TGTGCCATCAGTGTAATGGGAAGGTCTGAAGCTTTCTTT. Protein: CAISVMGRSEAFF. J is TRBJ1-1 and V is TRBV10-3; no definite D call. Trimming removed 4 bases from V and 6 bases from J, with 12 bases in between. Germline V gene sequence: CDR1 ENHRY, CDR2 SYGVKD. The CDR3 length is 13 residues.

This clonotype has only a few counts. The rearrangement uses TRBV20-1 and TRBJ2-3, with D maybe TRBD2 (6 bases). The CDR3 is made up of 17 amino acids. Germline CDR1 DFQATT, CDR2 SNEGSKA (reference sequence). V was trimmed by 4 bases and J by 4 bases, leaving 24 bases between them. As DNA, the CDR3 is TGCAGTGCTACACGGGGGATGGATAGCTTTATGTCAGATACGCAGTATTTT. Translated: CSATRGMDSFMSDTQYF.

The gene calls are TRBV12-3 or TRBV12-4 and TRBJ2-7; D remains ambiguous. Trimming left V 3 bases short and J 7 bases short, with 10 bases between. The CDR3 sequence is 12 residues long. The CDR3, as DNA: TGTGCCAGCAGTTTTGGCCCTGGAGAGCAGTACTTC. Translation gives CASSFGPGEQYF.

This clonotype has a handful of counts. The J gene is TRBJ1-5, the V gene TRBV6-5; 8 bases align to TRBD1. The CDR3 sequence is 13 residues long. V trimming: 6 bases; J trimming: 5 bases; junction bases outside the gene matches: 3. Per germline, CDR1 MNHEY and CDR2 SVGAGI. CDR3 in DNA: TGTGCCAGCAGGGGCAGGGGGCATCAGCCCCAGCATTTT. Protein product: CASRGRGHQPQHF.

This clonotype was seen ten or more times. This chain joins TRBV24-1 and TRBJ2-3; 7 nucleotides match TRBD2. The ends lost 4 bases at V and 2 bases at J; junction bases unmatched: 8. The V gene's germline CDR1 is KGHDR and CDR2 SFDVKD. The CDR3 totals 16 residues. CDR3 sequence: CATSETGSGDTDTQYF. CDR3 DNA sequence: TGTGCCACCAGTGAAACCGGCAGCGGGGACACAGATACGCAGTATTTT.

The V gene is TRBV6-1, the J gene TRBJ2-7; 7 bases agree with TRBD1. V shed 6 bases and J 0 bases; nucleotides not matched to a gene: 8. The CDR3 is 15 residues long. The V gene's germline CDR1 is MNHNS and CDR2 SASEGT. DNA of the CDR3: TGTGCCAGCAGGCCACCCGGGACAGTCTCCTACGAGCAGTACTTC. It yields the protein CASRPPGTVSYEQYF.

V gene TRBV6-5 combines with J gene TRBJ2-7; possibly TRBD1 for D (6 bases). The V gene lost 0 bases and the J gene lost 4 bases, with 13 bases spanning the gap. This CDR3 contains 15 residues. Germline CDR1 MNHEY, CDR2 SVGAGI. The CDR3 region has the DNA TGTGCCAGCAGTTACTCGCCCAGGGGACCTTACGAGCAGTACTTC. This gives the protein CASSYSPRGPYEQYF.

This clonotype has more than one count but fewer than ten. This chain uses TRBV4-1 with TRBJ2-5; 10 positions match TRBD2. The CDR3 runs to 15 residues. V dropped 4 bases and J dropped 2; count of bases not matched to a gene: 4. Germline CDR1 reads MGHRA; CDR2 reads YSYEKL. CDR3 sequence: CASSRGLAEQETQYF. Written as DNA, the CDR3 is TGCGCCAGCAGCCGAGGACTAGCGGAACAAGAGACCCAGTACTTC.

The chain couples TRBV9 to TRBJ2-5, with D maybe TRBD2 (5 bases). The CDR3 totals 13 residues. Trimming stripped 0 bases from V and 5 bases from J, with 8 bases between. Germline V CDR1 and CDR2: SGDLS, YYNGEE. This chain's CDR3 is CASSVGRGETQYF. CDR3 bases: TGTGCCAGCAGCGTAGGTCGAGGGGAGACCCAGTACTTC. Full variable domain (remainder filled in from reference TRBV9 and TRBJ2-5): DSGVTQTPKHLITATGQRVTLRCSPRSGDLSVYWYQQSLDQGLQFLIQYYNGEERAKGNILERFSAQQFPDLHSELNLSSLELGDSALYFCASSVGRGETQYFGPGTRLLVL.

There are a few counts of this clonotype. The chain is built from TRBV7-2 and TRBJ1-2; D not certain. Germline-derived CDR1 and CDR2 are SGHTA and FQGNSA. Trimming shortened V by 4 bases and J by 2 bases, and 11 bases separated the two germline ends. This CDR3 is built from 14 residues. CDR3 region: CASSSLYVNYGYTF. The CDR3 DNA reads TGTGCCAGCAGCTCGCTATACGTAAACTATGGCTACACCTTC.

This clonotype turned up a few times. The CDR3 region has the DNA TGTGCCAGCAGTTTGGGGGGGGAAACTGAAGCTTTCTTT. Its translation: CASSLGGETEAFF. The rearrangement joins TRBV12-3 or TRBV12-4 to TRBJ1-1, with D possibly TRBD1 on 5 matching bases. The CDR3 runs to 13 residues. The V end was cut by 3 bases, the J end by 5 bases, with 10 bases between.